This T cell receptor (beta chain) is from a study of T cell changes during pregnancy in multiple sclerosis. Profiled with immunoSEQ multiplex PCR; TCRdb holds only in-frame clones, not every one. The data contain roughly 39,000 clones, over 75% of them seen just once; the ten biggest clones take up 0.47%. The source was CD4+ T cells from peripheral blood mononuclear cells, collected in the first trimester of pregnancy. The clonotype comes from a female donor in good health, enrolled as a control in a pregnancy study.

In DNA, the CDR3 is TGTGCCAGCAGCTACGGACAGGGAGTGGGAGCCTACGAGCAGTACTTC. Translation: CASSYGQGVGAYEQYF. V and J are TRBV7-9 and TRBJ2-7; 8 nucleotides agree with TRBD1. CDR3 length equals 16 residues. Losses at the gene ends were 4 bases for V and 2 bases for J; bases not matched to a gene: 10. Germline V gene lookup returns CDR1 SEHNR and CDR2 FQNEAQ (reference sequence).